This entry lists 7 T cell receptor beta chains sequenced from one sample in a study of blood T cell repertoires in COVID-19. TCRdb's table, derived via immunoSEQ multiplex PCR, lists solely in-frame clones and lacks some. This table holds over 150,000 clones, around nine tenths found once. Source material: peripheral blood. The receptors here all came from a man between 45 and 60 years old with COVID-19, enrolled during active disease.

This clone was picked up a small number of times. The rearrangement joins TRBV6-6 to TRBJ2-7; D is uncertain. The CDR3 totals 13 residues. V shed 3 bases and J shed 3 bases, with 9 bases lying between them. CDR1 and CDR2 from the germline V gene are MNHNY and SVGAGI (reference sequence). In nucleotides, the CDR3 is TGTGCCAGCAGTTATTTACAGCACTACGAGCAGTACTTC. It yields the protein CASSYLQHYEQYF.

The rearrangement links TRBV5-1 to TRBJ2-1, with D tentatively TRBD2 (6 bases). Germline-derived CDR1 and CDR2 are SGHRS and YFSETQ. The V end was cut by 0 bases, the J end by 8 bases, with 15 bases between. CDR3 length: 15 amino acids. The CDR3 DNA reads TGCGCCAGCAGCTTGGGTCTAGCGAGGGTCGATGAGCAGTTCTTC. Translation gives CASSLGLARVDEQFF.

The J gene is TRBJ2-7, the V gene TRBV7-2, with D maybe TRBD1 (5 bases). Germline V gives CDR1 SGHTA, CDR2 FQGNSA. The CDR3 is 16 residues long. V was trimmed by 0 bases and J by 3 bases, leaving 15 bases between them. CDR3 nucleotide sequence: TGTGCCAGCAGCTTAGCAGGTTCAGGGAAGGGCTACGAGCAGTACTTC. Translating it yields CASSLAGSGKGYEQYF.

This clone was seen just once. V usage is TRBV28 and J usage is TRBJ2-1; TRBD1 matches 10 bases. This CDR3 region has 16 residues. V gave up 6 bases and J gave up 15 bases; unmatched junction bases: 20. CDR1 is MDHEN, CDR2 SYDVKM, per germline. CDR3 sequence (DNA): TGTGCCAGCAGGCAGGCCGACAGGGGGCTAGTAAGAGGGCCGTTCTTC. Translating gives CASRQADRGLVRGPFF. The full variable domain, rest sourced from reference TRBV28 and TRBJ2-1, is DVKVTQSSRYLVKRTGEKVFLECVQDMDHENMFWYRQDPGLGLRLIYFSYDVKMKEKGDIPEGYSVSREKKERFSLILESASTNQTSMYLCASRQADRGLVRGPFFGPGTRLTVL.

The rearrangement links TRBV5-4 to TRBJ1-4; TRBD1 matches 9 bases. Trimming took 4 bases from V and 5 from J; bases not matched to a gene: 12. The germline gives CDR1 SGHNT, CDR2 YYREEE (reference sequence). The CDR3 length is 17 residues. The CDR3 is CASSLTGGPFGNEKLFF. The CDR3 DNA sequence: TGTGCCAGCAGCCTTACAGGGGGCCCTTTTGGCAATGAAAAACTGTTTTTT.

Of note for this clone: The DNA is omitted, as the CDR3 cannot be located on it reliably, and the CDR3 follows TCRdb's listing. The chain has TRBV7-9 and TRBJ2-5; TRBD1, the D gene given by the table, was not confirmed from the DNA. The CDR3 sequence runs 14 residues, both termini included. CDR1 is SEHNR, CDR2 FQNEAQ, per germline (reference sequence). The CDR3 loop is CASSFGQGQGTQYF.

The table lists this clone with a few counts. This rearrangement joins TRBV5-8 to TRBJ2-7, with 7 bases matching TRBD2. The length of the CDR3 is 14 residues. Germline V gives CDR1 SGHTS, CDR2 YDEGEE. Trimming at V came to 0 bases and at J to 1 base, leaving 1 base not matched to a gene. The CDR3 coding sequence is TGTGCCAGCAGCTTGGGACTAGCATCCTACGAGCAGTACTTC. Translated: CASSLGLASYEQYF.